This TCR beta chain was observed in a study of T cell responses to AZD1222 COVID-19 vaccine. Note on this clone: Its antigen remains unidentified.

Study-level points and caveats: It should be noted that donors were predominantly white British and more often female, and clonal diversity was possibly underestimated. Just six AZD1222 recipients were seropositive at baseline. Along spike, vaccine-associated CD4 TCRs were found throughout, with dominance at 160-218 and 743-854.

Produced via immunoSEQ multiplex PCR; TCRdb's table is partial and in-frame only. The data hold some 150,000 clones, with nearly 90% observed a single time. CDR1 and CDR2 (germline): LGHNA, YNFKEQ. Trimming took 3 bases from V and 10 from J; bases not matched to a gene: 8. The CDR3 contains 14 residues. The sequence was collected from an adult who received the MenACWY meningococcal vaccine as a control. The sequences come from peripheral blood, collected 28 days after the second dose of the MenACWY control vaccine. The chain recombines TRBV4-2 with TRBJ2-1; TRBD2 agrees at 8 bases. The CDR3: CASSHPSGSMEQFF. CDR3 DNA: TGTGCCAGCAGCCACCCTAGCGGGTCAATGGAGCAGTTCTTC.